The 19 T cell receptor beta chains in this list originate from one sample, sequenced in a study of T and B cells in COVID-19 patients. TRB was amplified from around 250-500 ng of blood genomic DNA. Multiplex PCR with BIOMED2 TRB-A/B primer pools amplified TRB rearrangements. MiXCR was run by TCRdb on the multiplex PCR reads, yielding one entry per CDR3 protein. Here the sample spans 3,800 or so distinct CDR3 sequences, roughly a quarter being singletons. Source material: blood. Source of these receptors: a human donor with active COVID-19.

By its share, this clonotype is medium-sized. CDR3 DNA sequence: TGTGCCAGCAGCTTAAACACAGGTTCTCCAGATACGCAGTATTTT. Protein sequence: CASSLNTGSPDTQYF. The chain employs TRBV5-6 and TRBJ2-3; TRBD1 might be the D (5 bases). V lost 2 bases and J 4 bases, leaving 14 bases between the germline ends. This CDR3 comprises 15 residues. Germline CDR1 is SGHDT and CDR2 is YYEEEE.

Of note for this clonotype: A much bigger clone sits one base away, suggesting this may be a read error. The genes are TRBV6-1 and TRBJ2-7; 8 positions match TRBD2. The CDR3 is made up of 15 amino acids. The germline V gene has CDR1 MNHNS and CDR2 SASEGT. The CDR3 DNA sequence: TGTGCCAGCAGTGAACACATCGGGGGGGGCTACAAGCAGTACTTC. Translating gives CASSEHIGGGYKQYF.

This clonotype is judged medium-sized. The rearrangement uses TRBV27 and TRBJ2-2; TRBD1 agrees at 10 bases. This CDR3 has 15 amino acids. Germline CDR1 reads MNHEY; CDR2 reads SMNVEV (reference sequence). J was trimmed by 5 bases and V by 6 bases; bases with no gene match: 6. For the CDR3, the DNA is TGTGCCAGCAGCTCAGGGACAGGGGAAACCGGGGAGCTGTTTTTT. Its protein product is CASSSGTGETGELFF.

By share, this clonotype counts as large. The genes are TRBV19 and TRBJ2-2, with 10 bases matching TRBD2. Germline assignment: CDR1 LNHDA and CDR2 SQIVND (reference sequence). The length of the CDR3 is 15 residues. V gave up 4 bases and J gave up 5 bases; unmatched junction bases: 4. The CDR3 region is CASSTKREGTGELFF. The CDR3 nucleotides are TGTGCCAGTAGTACCAAGCGGGAGGGGACCGGGGAGCTGTTTTTT.

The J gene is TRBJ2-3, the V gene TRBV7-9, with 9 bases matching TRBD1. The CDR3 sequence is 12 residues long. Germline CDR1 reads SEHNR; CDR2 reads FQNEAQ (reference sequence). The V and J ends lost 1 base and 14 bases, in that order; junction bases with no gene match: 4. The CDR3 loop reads CASSLEGTGLYF. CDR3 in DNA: TGTGCCAGCAGCTTAGAAGGGACAGGGTTGTATTTT.

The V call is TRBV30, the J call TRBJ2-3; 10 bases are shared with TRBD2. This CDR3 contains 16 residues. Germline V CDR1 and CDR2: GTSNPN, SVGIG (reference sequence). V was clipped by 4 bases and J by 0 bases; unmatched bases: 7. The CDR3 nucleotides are TGTGCCTGGACTAGCGGGGGTCAAACTAGCACAGATACGCAGTATTTT. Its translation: CAWTSGGQTSTDTQYF.

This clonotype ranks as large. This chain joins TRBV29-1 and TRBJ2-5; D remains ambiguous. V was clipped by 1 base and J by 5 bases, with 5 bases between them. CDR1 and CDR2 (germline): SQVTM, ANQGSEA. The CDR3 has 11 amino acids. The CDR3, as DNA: TGCAGCGTTGAAGCTGGGGAGACCCAGTACTTC. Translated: CSVEAGETQYF. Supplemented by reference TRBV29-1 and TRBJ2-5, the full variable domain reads SAVISQKPSRDICQRGTSLTIQCQVDSQVTMMFWYRQQPGQSLTLIATANQGSEATYESGFVIDKFPISRPNLTFSTLTVSNMSPEDSSIYLCSVEAGETQYFGPGTRLLVL.

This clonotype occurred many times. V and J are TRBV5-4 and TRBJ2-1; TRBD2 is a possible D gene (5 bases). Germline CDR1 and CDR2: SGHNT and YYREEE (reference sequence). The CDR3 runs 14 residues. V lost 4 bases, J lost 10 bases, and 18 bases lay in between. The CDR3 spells CASSPPGSPGEQFF. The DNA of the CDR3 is TGTGCCAGCAGCCCCCCCGGGTCTCCGGGGGAGCAGTTCTTC.

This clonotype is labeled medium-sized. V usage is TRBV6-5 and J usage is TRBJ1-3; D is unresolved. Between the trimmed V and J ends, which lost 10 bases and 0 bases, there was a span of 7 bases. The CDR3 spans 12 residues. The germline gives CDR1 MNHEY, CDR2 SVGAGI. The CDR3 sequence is CATKSSGNTIYF. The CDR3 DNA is TGTGCCACCAAAAGCTCTGGAAACACCATATATTTT.

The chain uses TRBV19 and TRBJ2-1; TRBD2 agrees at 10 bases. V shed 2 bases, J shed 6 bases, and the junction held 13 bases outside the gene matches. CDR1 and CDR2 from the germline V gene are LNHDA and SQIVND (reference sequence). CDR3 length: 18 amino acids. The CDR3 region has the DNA TGTGCCAGTAGTATAAGGATGCAGGGGTCTAGCGGGAGCAATGAGCAGTTCTTC. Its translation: CASSIRMQGSSGSNEQFF.

Written as DNA, the CDR3 is TGTGCCAGCAGCTTATACGGGGCCTCTGGAAACACCATATATTTT. Translation gives CASSLYGASGNTIYF. The rearrangement links TRBV7-6 to TRBJ1-3, with D tentatively TRBD1 (5 bases). V was cut by 2 bases and J by 0 bases, with 8 bases left in between. CDR1 and CDR2 from the germline V gene are SGHVS and FNYEAQ. The CDR3 has 15 residues.

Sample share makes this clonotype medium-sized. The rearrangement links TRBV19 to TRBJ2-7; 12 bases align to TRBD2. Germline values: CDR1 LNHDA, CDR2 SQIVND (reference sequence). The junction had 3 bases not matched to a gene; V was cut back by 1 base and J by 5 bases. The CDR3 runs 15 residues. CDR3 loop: CASSIVTSGRNEQYF. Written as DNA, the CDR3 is TGTGCCAGTAGTATAGTAACTAGCGGGAGGAACGAGCAGTACTTC.

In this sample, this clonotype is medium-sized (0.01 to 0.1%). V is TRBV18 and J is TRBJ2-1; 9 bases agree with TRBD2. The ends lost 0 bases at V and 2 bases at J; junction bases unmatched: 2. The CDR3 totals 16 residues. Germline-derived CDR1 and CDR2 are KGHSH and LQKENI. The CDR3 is CASSPPTSGAYNEQFF. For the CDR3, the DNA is TGTGCCAGCTCACCACCGACTAGCGGAGCCTACAATGAGCAGTTCTTC.

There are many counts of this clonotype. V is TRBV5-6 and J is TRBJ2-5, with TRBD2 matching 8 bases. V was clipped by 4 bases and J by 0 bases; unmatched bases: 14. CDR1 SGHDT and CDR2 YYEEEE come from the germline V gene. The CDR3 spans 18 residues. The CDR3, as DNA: TGTGCCAGCAGCGCGTATGTGGCGGGGGGAGAGTACCAAGAGACCCAGTACTTC. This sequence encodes CASSAYVAGGEYQETQYF. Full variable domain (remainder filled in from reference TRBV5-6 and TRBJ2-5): DAGVTQSPTHLIKTRGQQVTLRCSPKSGHDTVSWYQQALGQGPQFIFQYYEEEERQRGNFPDRFSGHQFPNYSSELNVNALLLGDSALYLCASSAYVAGGEYQETQYFGPGTRLLVL.

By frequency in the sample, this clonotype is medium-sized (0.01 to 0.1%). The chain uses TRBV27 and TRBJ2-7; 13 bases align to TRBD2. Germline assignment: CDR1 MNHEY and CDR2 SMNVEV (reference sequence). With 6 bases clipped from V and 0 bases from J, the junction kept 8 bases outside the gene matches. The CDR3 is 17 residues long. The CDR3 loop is CASSRTGTSGNSYEQYF. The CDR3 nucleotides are TGTGCCAGCAGCCGAACCGGGACTAGCGGGAACTCCTACGAGCAGTACTTC.

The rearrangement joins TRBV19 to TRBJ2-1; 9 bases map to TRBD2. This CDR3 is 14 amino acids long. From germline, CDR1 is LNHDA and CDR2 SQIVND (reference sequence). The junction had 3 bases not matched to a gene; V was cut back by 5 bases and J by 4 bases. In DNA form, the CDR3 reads TGTGCCAGTAGTCCGCTAGCGGGGTACAATGAGCAGTTCTTC. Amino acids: CASSPLAGYNEQFF. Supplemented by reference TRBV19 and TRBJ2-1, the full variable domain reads DGGITQSPKYLFRKEGQNVTLSCEQNLNHDAMYWYRQDPGQGLRLIYYSQIVNDFQKGDIAEGYSVSREKKESFPLTVTSAQKNPTAFYLCASSPLAGYNEQFFGPGTRLTVL.

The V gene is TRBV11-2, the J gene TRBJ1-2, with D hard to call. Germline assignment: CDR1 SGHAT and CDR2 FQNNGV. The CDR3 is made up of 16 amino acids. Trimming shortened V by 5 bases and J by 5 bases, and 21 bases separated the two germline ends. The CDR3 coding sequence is TGTGCCAGCAGCACACAGACAACCACACTTCCTTATGGCTACACCTTC. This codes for CASSTQTTTLPYGYTF.

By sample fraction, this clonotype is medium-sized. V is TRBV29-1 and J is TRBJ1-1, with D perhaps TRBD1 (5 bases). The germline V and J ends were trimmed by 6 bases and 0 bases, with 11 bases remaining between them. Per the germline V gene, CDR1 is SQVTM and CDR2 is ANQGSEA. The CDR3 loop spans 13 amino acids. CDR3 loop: CSVAGTVNTEAFF. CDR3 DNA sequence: TGCAGCGTCGCCGGGACGGTGAACACTGAAGCTTTCTTT.

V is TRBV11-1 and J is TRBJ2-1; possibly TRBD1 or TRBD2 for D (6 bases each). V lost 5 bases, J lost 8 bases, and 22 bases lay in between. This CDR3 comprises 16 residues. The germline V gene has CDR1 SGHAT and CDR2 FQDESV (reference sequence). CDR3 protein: CASSSRGEGYADEQFF. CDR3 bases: TGTGCCAGCAGCAGTAGGGGGGAAGGGTATGCGGATGAGCAGTTCTTC. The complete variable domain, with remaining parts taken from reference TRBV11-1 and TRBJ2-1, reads EAEVAQSPRYKITEKSQAVAFWCDPISGHATLYWYRQILGQGPELLVQFQDESVVDDSQLPKDRFSAERLKGVDSTLKIQPAELGDSAMYLCASSSRGEGYADEQFFGPGTRLTVL.